One T cell receptor beta chain is described in this entry. Unique molecular identifiers were incorporated into the prepared TCRbeta library. MiXCR, run by TCRdb on the PCR reads, gives a single entry per CDR3 protein. The sample has 600,000 to 700,000 distinct CDR3 sequences; around 17% are singletons. With 6 bases removed from V and 9 bases from J, the gap between germline ends came to 17 bases. The CDR3 spans 13 residues. The data belong to a study of T-cell reconstitution after alpha-beta-depleted transplantation in children. The clonotype was recovered from a human donor who donated a stem cell graft to a child with acute myeloid leukemia. Specimen: PBMCs from the stem cell graft donor, collected from the stem cell graft. The chain combines TRBV12-3 or TRBV12-4 with TRBJ1-1, with a weak D call TRBD1 (5 bases). The CDR3 nucleotides are TGTGCCAGCAGCCTCGGCCGGGGGGGACAAGCTTTCTTT. It specifies CASSLGRGGQAFF.